The 26 T cell receptor beta chains below come from one sample, sequenced in a study of blood T cell repertoires in COVID-19. TCRdb's table, derived via immunoSEQ multiplex PCR, lists solely in-frame clones and lacks some. The sample holds some 410,000 clones, over 75% seen once. Specimen: PBMCs or T cells enriched from blood (not recorded which). The receptor set was obtained from a woman aged 25 to 45 with acute COVID-19.

In its sample, this clone was seen a few times. The chain recombines TRBV11-3 with TRBJ1-1, with 7 bases fitting TRBD1. CDR1 is SGHNT and CDR2 is YENEEA in the germline V gene. Germline trimming cut 1 base from V and 12 bases from J; bases unmatched to any gene: 5. CDR3 length equals 12 residues. In nucleotides, the CDR3 is TGTGCCAGCAGCTTAGCGACAGGGAGGACTTTCTTT. It codes for CASSLATGRTFF. Using reference TRBV11-3 and TRBJ1-1 for the parts outside the CDR3, the full variable domain is EAGVVQSPRYKIIEKKQPVAFWCNPISGHNTLYWYLQNLGQGPELLIRYENEEAVDDSQLPKDRFSAERLKGVDSTLKIQPAELGDSAVYLCASSLATGRTFFGQGTRLTVV.

This clone was counted once. This chain connects TRBV3-1 (or the pseudogene TRBV3-2) to TRBJ2-3; D may be TRBD1 (5 bases). V was trimmed by 4 bases and J by 9 bases, leaving 14 bases between them. This CDR3 spans 13 amino acids. Germline CDR1 reads LGHDT; CDR2 reads YNNKEL (reference sequence). The CDR3 bases are TGTGCCAGCAGCCCGGTAGGGGTAGGGACGCAGTATTTT. Translation gives CASSPVGVGTQYF.

The V call is TRBV7-8, the J call TRBJ1-3; 9 bases map to TRBD1. The CDR3 has 16 amino acids. V was pared by 5 bases and J by 0 bases, with 5 bases of the junction left unmatched. Germline CDR1 SGHVS, CDR2 FQNEAQ. CDR3: CASSPGTGSSGNTIYF. The CDR3 DNA reads as TGTGCCAGCAGCCCTGGGACAGGGAGCTCTGGAAACACCATATATTTT.

The chain combines TRBV5-5 with TRBJ2-7; D is uncertain. The CDR3 sequence is 16 residues long. V was clipped by 3 bases and J by 4 bases, with 20 bases between them. CDR1 and CDR2 from the germline V gene are SGHKS and YYEKEE (reference sequence). CDR3 protein: CASSSNVESMGYEQYF. CDR3 sequence (DNA): TGTGCCAGCAGCTCCAATGTGGAGTCAATGGGTTACGAGCAGTACTTC. Supplemented by reference TRBV5-5 and TRBJ2-7, the full variable domain reads DAGVTQSPTHLIKTRGQQVTLRCSPISGHKSVSWYQQVLGQGPQFIFQYYEKEERGRGNFPDRFSARQFPNYSSELNVNALLLGDSALYLCASSSNVESMGYEQYFGPGTRLTVT.

The chain employs TRBV7-2 and TRBJ1-6; D gene uncertain. CDR1 and CDR2 from the germline V gene are SGHTA and FQGNSA. The V gene lost 6 bases and the J gene lost 8 bases, with 17 bases spanning the gap. The length of the CDR3 is 15 residues. CDR3 DNA sequence: TGTGCCAGCAGTCAAAGCGAAGGAGTATATTCACCCCTCCACTTT. Translation: CASSQSEGVYSPLHF.

The rearrangement links TRBV5-1 to TRBJ2-2; 7 positions match TRBD1. The CDR3 is 14 residues long. Trimming removed 2 bases from V and 4 bases from J; junction bases left unmatched: 2. The germline V gene has CDR1 SGHRS and CDR2 YFSETQ. CDR3 amino acids: CASSFAGGTGELFF. The CDR3 coding sequence is TGCGCCAGCAGCTTTGCAGGGGGCACCGGGGAGCTGTTTTTT.

The chain has TRBV5-1 and TRBJ1-6; maybe TRBD1 (5 bases). The V end lost 4 bases, the J end lost 7 bases, and 15 bases lay between the germline ends. Germline V CDR1 and CDR2: SGHRS, YFSETQ. This CDR3 contains 15 residues. CDR3 nucleotides: TGCGCCAGCAGCCGGGAGTTGGACAAGAATTCACCCCTCCACTTT. Its protein is CASSRELDKNSPLHF.

The chain links TRBV19 to TRBJ1-1; TRBD1 matches 9 bases. Trimming removed 3 bases from V and 2 bases from J; junction bases left unmatched: 7. This CDR3 has 16 residues. Germline CDR1 is LNHDA and CDR2 is SQIVND (reference sequence). For the CDR3, the DNA is TGTGCCAGTAGTATGGTACAGGGGGCGCAAAACACTGAAGCTTTCTTT. Translated: CASSMVQGAQNTEAFF.

The chain is built from TRBV9 and TRBJ2-2; 7 bases map to TRBD1. The J segment lost 6 bases and the V segment lost 0 bases, leaving 5 bases of the junction unmatched. The CDR3 spans 15 residues. The V gene's germline CDR1 is SGDLS and CDR2 YYNGEE. CDR3: CASSVVKGAAGELFF. In nucleotides, the CDR3 is TGTGCCAGCAGCGTAGTTAAGGGGGCGGCCGGGGAGCTGTTTTTT.

CDR3 DNA sequence: TGTGCCAGTAGGGACGGACAGGGGCAAAATTCACCCCTCCACTTT. The encoded protein is CASRDGQGQNSPLHF. This chain connects TRBV19 to TRBJ1-6, with 9 positions matching TRBD1. In germline, CDR1 is LNHDA, CDR2 SQIVND (reference sequence). The V and J ends lost 6 bases and 7 bases, in that order; junction bases with no gene match: 7. This CDR3 comprises 15 residues.

The V and J genes are TRBV10-3 and TRBJ2-1, with 8 nucleotides matching TRBD2. With 0 bases clipped from V and 7 bases from J, the junction kept 8 bases outside the gene matches. The CDR3 is 16 amino acids. Germline-derived CDR1 and CDR2 are ENHRY and SYGVKD. DNA of the CDR3: TGTGCCATCAGTGAGTCGATATTGGCTAGCGGGAATGAGCAGTTCTTC. It codes for CAISESILASGNEQFF.

Concerning this clone: Other DNA variants within this sample encode the same CDR3. V gene TRBV7-3 combines with J gene TRBJ1-1, with no clear D. This CDR3 spans 14 amino acids. Germline CDR1 is SGHTA and CDR2 is FQGTGA. V lost 2 bases, J lost 1 base, and 8 bases lay in between. As DNA, the CDR3 is TGTGCCAGCAGCTTAGGGCGGGGGAACACTGAAGCTTTCTTT. Translating it yields CASSLGRGNTEAFF.

This clone was seen a handful of times. V gene TRBV5-1 combines with J gene TRBJ2-1; D might be TRBD2 (7 bases). V lost 2 bases and J 10 bases, leaving 16 bases between the germline ends. CDR3 length: 14 residues. CDR1 SGHRS and CDR2 YFSETQ come from the germline V gene. The CDR3 nucleotides are TGCGCCAGCAGCTTAGAGGGGGGGCTCCCAGAGCAGTTCTTC. Translated, it gives CASSLEGGLPEQFF.

This chain links TRBV27 with TRBJ2-1; 9 bases are a match to TRBD1. V trimming: 5 bases; J trimming: 1 base; junction bases outside the gene matches: 9. The CDR3 covers 17 residues. Per germline, CDR1 MNHEY and CDR2 SMNVEV (reference sequence). For the CDR3, the DNA is TGTGCCAGCAGTGCCCCGACAGGGGGGAATTCCTACAATGAGCAGTTCTTC. As protein: CASSAPTGGNSYNEQFF.

CDR3 sequence: CASSSGLVPDTQYF. In DNA, the CDR3 is TGTGCCAGCAGCAGCGGACTAGTCCCAGATACGCAGTATTTT. V is TRBV7-3 and J is TRBJ2-3; 7 bases are shared with TRBD2. In germline, CDR1 is SGHTA, CDR2 FQGTGA. CDR3 length: 14 amino acids. Trimming cost V 5 bases and J 4 bases; bases outside gene matches: 6.

A note on this clone: This sample also contains other DNA sequences that code for the same CDR3. The rearrangement links TRBV7-2 to TRBJ2-3, with 9 bases fitting TRBD2. CDR3 length equals 14 residues. The germline CDR1 and CDR2 sequences are SGHTA and FQGNSA. V trimming: 3 bases; J trimming: 3 bases; junction bases outside the gene matches: 1. The CDR3: CASSLTSGTDTQYF. The CDR3 coding sequence is TGTGCCAGCAGCTTGACTAGCGGTACAGATACGCAGTATTTT. The variable domain in full, completed from reference TRBV7-2 and TRBJ2-3, reads GAGVSQSPSNKVTEKGKDVELRCDPISGHTALYWYRQSLGQGLEFLIYFQGNSAPDKSGLPSDRFSAERTGGSVSTLTIQRTQQEDSAVYLCASSLTSGTDTQYFGPGTRLTVL.

The rearrangement links TRBV6-6 to TRBJ2-1; the D gene is possibly TRBD2 (6 bases). CDR1 and CDR2 (germline): MNHNY, SVGAGI (reference sequence). The germline V and J ends were trimmed by 5 bases and 5 bases, with 13 bases remaining between them. This CDR3 is built from 14 residues. The CDR3 DNA follows: TGTGCCAGCAGTCCAAGGGACTTTCACAATGAGCAGTTCTTC. Translation gives CASSPRDFHNEQFF.

The rearrangement uses TRBV6-5 and TRBJ1-5; D call uncertain. V lost 0 bases to trimming and J lost 4 bases, with 13 bases between them. This CDR3 is 16 amino acids long. Germline values: CDR1 MNHEY, CDR2 SVGAGI. CDR3 sequence: CASSYSRLALNQPQHF. The CDR3 DNA reads as TGTGCCAGCAGTTACTCGAGGCTAGCCTTAAATCAGCCCCAGCATTTT.

The rearrangement joins TRBV4-1 to TRBJ1-2; 9 bases agree with TRBD1. The CDR3 extends over 18 amino acids. Looked up from germline, CDR1 is MGHRA and CDR2 is YSYEKL. The V segment lost 0 bases and the J segment 9 bases; nucleotides outside the gene matches: 17. The CDR3 DNA reads as TGCGCCAGCAGCCAAGATCGAGGGACAGGGTCCCCTTTATATAGCTACACCTTC. Its protein is CASSQDRGTGSPLYSYTF.

The chain uses TRBV7-3 and TRBJ2-1, with 9 bases aligning to TRBD2. The length of the CDR3 is 18 residues. From germline, CDR1 is SGHTA and CDR2 FQGTGA. V trimming: 1 base; J trimming: 6 bases; junction bases outside the gene matches: 13. In DNA, the CDR3 is TGTGCCAGCAGCTTAATCCCTAGCGGGGTGCTCGGGGGCAATGAGCAGTTCTTC. Translation: CASSLIPSGVLGGNEQFF. Full variable domain (rest looked up from reference TRBV7-3 and TRBJ2-1): GAGVSQTPSNKVTEKGKYVELRCDPISGHTALYWYRQSLGQGPEFLIYFQGTGAADDSGLPNDRFFAVRPEGSVSTLKIQRTERGDSAVYLCASSLIPSGVLGGNEQFFGPGTRLTVL.

This chain connects TRBV5-1 to TRBJ2-3; 12 bases fit TRBD2. The CDR3 has 15 amino acids. V trimming: 2 bases; J trimming: 6 bases; junction bases outside the gene matches: 4. Germline CDR1 reads SGHRS; CDR2 reads YFSETQ. CDR3: CASSFLAGGRDTQYF. The CDR3 DNA reads as TGCGCCAGCAGCTTTCTAGCGGGGGGGCGCGATACGCAGTATTTT.

The rearrangement joins TRBV19 to TRBJ2-2; 14 nucleotides align to TRBD2. Germline-derived CDR1 and CDR2 are LNHDA and SQIVND (reference sequence). V lost 4 bases to trimming and J lost 7 bases; unmatched junction nucleotides: 11. The CDR3 spans 18 residues. CDR3 sequence: CASSKLRLAGGYDGELFF. CDR3 nucleotides: TGTGCCAGTAGTAAACTCCGACTAGCGGGGGGGTACGACGGGGAGCTGTTTTTT. Complete variable domain (other parts from reference TRBV19 and TRBJ2-2): DGGITQSPKYLFRKEGQNVTLSCEQNLNHDAMYWYRQDPGQGLRLIYYSQIVNDFQKGDIAEGYSVSREKKESFPLTVTSAQKNPTAFYLCASSKLRLAGGYDGELFFGEGSRLTVL.

V gene TRBV28 combines with J gene TRBJ2-7, with TRBD2 identical over 8 bases. CDR1 MDHEN and CDR2 SYDVKM come from the germline V gene. The CDR3 consists of 13 residues. V trimming: 10 bases; J trimming: 4 bases; junction bases outside the gene matches: 9. The CDR3 reads CATYAGGRYEQYF. The CDR3 DNA is TGTGCCACCTATGCGGGAGGTCGGTACGAGCAGTACTTC. Filled out from reference TRBV28 and TRBJ2-7, the complete variable domain reads DVKVTQSSRYLVKRTGEKVFLECVQDMDHENMFWYRQDPGLGLRLIYFSYDVKMKEKGDIPEGYSVSREKKERFSLILESASTNQTSMYLCATYAGGRYEQYFGPGTRLTVT.

The chain has TRBV12-3 or TRBV12-4 and TRBJ1-1; D not resolved. The CDR3 is 13 amino acids. V dropped 3 bases and J dropped 6 bases, with 11 bases sitting between them. CDR3 amino acids: CASSLWPGAEAFF. The CDR3 DNA sequence: TGTGCCAGCAGTTTGTGGCCAGGTGCTGAAGCTTTCTTT.

V and J are TRBV6-4 and TRBJ2-1; TRBD2 agrees at 8 bases. CDR1 and CDR2 from the germline V gene are MRHNA and SNTAGT. V lost 2 bases, J lost 6 bases, and 12 bases stayed unmatched. The CDR3 has 17 amino acids. CDR3 coding DNA: TGTGCCAGCAGTGACACCCCAGGGGCGGGGGGAGGCAATGAGCAGTTCTTC. This sequence encodes CASSDTPGAGGGNEQFF.

V and J are TRBV24-1 and TRBJ1-1; TRBD1 is a possible D gene (6 bases). The CDR3 contains 15 residues. Per the germline V gene, CDR1 is KGHDR and CDR2 is SFDVKD. The germline V and J ends were trimmed by 4 bases and 0 bases, with 11 bases remaining between them. CDR3 nucleotides: TGTGCCACCAGTGACTCGACAGGACTGAACACTGAAGCTTTCTTT. Residues: CATSDSTGLNTEAFF.